One sample yielded the 21 T cell receptor beta chains listed below, sequenced in a study of CD8+ T cells in alopecia areata. Pooled cells of cutaneous lymph node origin were sorted on CD4, CD8alpha, NKG2D, NKG2ACE and other markers. cDNA reverse transcribed from extracted RNA served as the sequencing template. TCRdb's table, derived via immunoSEQ multiplex PCR, lists solely in-frame clones and lacks some. The data show 270,000 or so clones, with none appearing a single time. Material for sequencing was CD4+ T cells sorted from a lymph node. Source of these receptors: a C3H/HeJ mouse with alopecia areata. As its MHC haplotype, the strain has H2-k.

Comment on this clone: Genes and germline are mouse. The DNA ends 4 residues before the CDR3 does, and the rest of the CDR3 is filled in from the germline J gene. V gene TRBV17 combines with J gene TRBJ2-3; weak D call: TRBD1 (6 bases). CDR3 length equals 15 residues. Trimming shortened V by 2 bases and J by 1 base, and 10 bases separated the two germline ends. CDR1 and CDR2 (germline): MNHDT, YYDKIL. The CDR3 is CASSRIQGGAETLYF. CDR3 DNA (partial): TGTGCTAGCAGTAGAATACAGGGTGGTGCAGAA.

Only a few counts were recorded for this clone. Gene names and germline refer to mouse. Other DNA sequences in the same sample also yield this CDR3. CDR3 DNA (partial): TGTGCCAGCAGTAGCACTGGGGAAGAC. Translated: CASSSTGED. In full, the CDR3 reads CASSSTGEDTQYF. The chain links TRBV19 to TRBJ2-5; 7 bases match TRBD2. Sequencing ends 4 residues short of the CDR3 end; the germline J gene provides the rest. CDR1 is FNHDT, CDR2 SITEND, per germline (reference sequence). The CDR3 is 13 residues long.

In the case of this clone: Any gene name here is a mouse gene name. The CDR3 extends 4 residues past the end of the read, so its final part is completed from the germline J gene. V is TRBV13-1 and J is TRBJ2-7; 9 nucleotides match TRBD1. Looked up from germline, CDR1 is NSHNY and CDR2 is SYGAGN. The CDR3 length is 12 residues. The chain's CDR3 is CASRDRGNEQYF. The CDR3 bases that were read are TGTGCCAGCAGGGACAGGGGTAAT.

This clone was seen more than once but under ten times. Here the gene names and germline are mouse. The read halts 4 residues ahead of the CDR3 end, with the missing end drawn from the germline J gene. The chain is built from TRBV31 and TRBJ2-2; 7 nucleotides match TRBD2. The CDR3 has 12 amino acids. From germline, CDR1 is GKSSPN and CDR2 SITVG. The CDR3 DNA, read in part, is TGTGCTGGGGGGACAAACACCGGG. The encoded protein is CAGGTNTG. The full CDR3 protein reads CAGGTNTGQLYF.

This clone was seen a few times. The genes and germline here are from mouse. Coverage ceases 4 residues before the CDR3 finishes, and the germline J gene fills in the end. The chain carries TRBV17 and TRBJ1-1; 8 nucleotides agree with TRBD1. Germline CDR1 and CDR2: MNHDT and YYDKIL. Trimming at V came to 3 bases and at J to 4 bases, leaving 1 base not matched to a gene. The length of the CDR3 is 13 residues. The CDR3 DNA, read in part, is TGTGCTAGCAGTAGGGACAGGGCCACA. It yields the protein CASSRDRAT. The CDR3 in full is CASSRDRATEVFF.

Remarks on this clone: These gene names are mouse names. Coverage ceases 4 residues before the CDR3 finishes, and the germline J gene fills in the end. The chain combines TRBV17 with TRBJ2-7; D possibly corresponds to TRBD1 (5 bases). CDR1 MNHDT and CDR2 YYDKIL come from the germline V gene. CDR3 length: 15 residues. The V end was cut by 0 bases, the J end by 2 bases, with 11 bases between. CDR3 DNA, as far as it was read: TGTGCTAGCAGTAGAGATCGGCAGGGCGCCTAT. Its translation is CASSRDRQGAY. The whole CDR3 protein reads CASSRDRQGAYEQYF.

This clone was seen only a few times. Any gene name here is a mouse gene name. The read is 4 residues too short to cover the CDR3 end, so that end is filled in from the germline J gene. The V call is TRBV13-1, the J call TRBJ2-1; TRBD1 matches at 8 bases. CDR1 and CDR2 (germline): NSHNY, SYGAGN. This CDR3 has 13 residues. The covered CDR3 bases are TGTGCCAGCAGTGGGACAGGGCTGGCT. Translation: CASSGTGLA. The whole CDR3 region reads CASSGTGLAEQFF.

Points on this clone: Gene names and germline match the mouse. The read ends 4 residues before the CDR3 terminus; that terminus is restored from the germline J gene. The chain is built from TRBV19 and TRBJ2-7; perhaps TRBD1 as D (5 bases). The CDR3 runs to 13 residues. CDR1 FNHDT and CDR2 SITEND come from the germline V gene (reference sequence). V lost 5 bases and J 0 bases, leaving 9 bases between the germline ends. The CDR3 DNA, read in part, is TGTGCCAGCAGGGACAAAATCTCCTAT. This sequence encodes CASRDKISY. Given in full, the CDR3 is CASRDKISYEQYF.

This clone showed up just a few times. Here the gene names and germline are mouse. The covered CDR3 bases are TGTGCCAGCAGTGATGCGAGGGGGGGGCGTAACCAAGAC. Amino acid sequence: CASSDARGGRNQD. The whole CDR3 protein is CASSDARGGRNQDTQYF. The rearrangement uses TRBV13-3 and TRBJ2-5, with 8 bases lining up with TRBD2. Read data end 4 residues before the CDR3 end; the end is taken from the germline J gene. Germline CDR1 is NNHDY and CDR2 is SYVADS. V lost 0 bases to trimming and J lost 0 bases; unmatched junction nucleotides: 6. The CDR3 extends over 17 amino acids. The full variable domain, rest sourced from reference TRBV13-3 and TRBJ2-5, is EAAVTQSPRSKVAVTGGKVTLSCHQTNNHDYMYWYRQDTGHGLRLIHYSYVADSTEKGDIPDGYKASRPSQENFSLILELASLSQTAVYFCASSDARGGRNQDTQYFGPGTRLLVL.

Regarding this clone: The genes are named according to mouse. The CDR3 goes on 4 residues after the read ends, and that part is filled in from the germline J gene. V is TRBV5 and J is TRBJ2-4; D is ambiguous. Germline V gene lookup returns CDR1 LGHNA and CDR2 YNLKQL (reference sequence). The CDR3 runs to 14 residues. CDR3 DNA (partial): TGTGCCAGCAGCCAAGATCACAGTGAAAAC. This encodes CASSQDHSEN. From start to end, the CDR3 is CASSQDHSENTLYF.

This clone appeared a few times. Genes and germline are mouse. Sequencing ends 4 residues short of the CDR3 end; the germline J gene provides the rest. This sequence joins TRBV14 and TRBJ2-1; the match to TRBD1 covers 8 bases. CDR1 and CDR2 (germline): SGHDT, FRDEAV. CDR3 length: 15 residues. J was trimmed by 4 bases and V by 5 bases; bases with no gene match: 8. The DNA read from the CDR3 is TGTGCCAGCAGCGACGTGACAGGGGAGTATGCT. Encoded protein: CASSDVTGEYA. The CDR3 reads in full as CASSDVTGEYAEQFF.

Points on this clone: A much more abundant neighbour one base away suggests this may be a read error. Gene names follow the mouse nomenclature. The CDR3 extends 4 residues past the end of the read, so its final part is completed from the germline J gene. The same CDR3 can be traced to other DNA sequences in this sample. J is TRBJ1-1 and V is TRBV13-3; no clear D gene. Germline-derived CDR1 and CDR2 are NNHDY and SYVADS. V dropped 2 bases and J dropped 0 bases, with 5 bases sitting between them. This CDR3 contains 13 residues. The CDR3 bases that were read are TGTGCCAGCAGTGACAGAGCAAACACA. Its protein product is CASSDRANT. The whole CDR3 protein is CASSDRANTEVFF.

The table lists this clone with a few counts. Gene and germline names: mouse. CDR3 loop: CASSQAGTGEAEQFF. CDR3 bases read: TGTGCCAGCAGCCAGGCCGGGACAGGGGAGGCT. The chain combines TRBV5 with TRBJ2-1; 10 nucleotides align to TRBD1. The read stops 4 residues short of the end of the CDR3; the missing end is completed from the germline J gene. Germline assignment: CDR1 LGHNA and CDR2 YNLKQL (reference sequence). The CDR3 sequence is 15 residues long.

This clone was counted a few times. These gene names are mouse names. The sequenced part of the CDR3 DNA is TGTGCCAGCAGCCACCTCAGGTCC. Its protein product is CASSHLRS. The whole CDR3 reads CASSHLRSDYTF. The rearrangement links TRBV4 to TRBJ1-2, with unresolved D. From the germline J gene comes the end of the CDR3, since the read stops 4 residues before it. This CDR3 spans 12 amino acids. Per germline, CDR1 LGHDT and CDR2 YNNKQL (reference sequence).

This clone has just a few counts. Genes and germline come from the mouse. The read is 4 residues too short to cover the CDR3 end, so that end is filled in from the germline J gene. The chain recombines TRBV14 with TRBJ1-2, with 8 positions matching TRBD1. V lost 5 bases, J lost 4 bases, and 4 bases stayed unmatched. CDR3 length equals 13 residues. The germline gives CDR1 SGHDT, CDR2 FRDEAV. This CDR3 reads CASSQGQASDYTF. The CDR3 bases that were read are TGTGCCAGCAGCCAGGGACAGGCCTCC.

This clone has just a few counts. Here the gene names and germline are mouse. With the read ending 4 residues before the CDR3 end, the germline J gene is used to fill in that end. This chain joins TRBV13-3 and TRBJ2-5; 8 bases are a match to TRBD2. The germline V gene has CDR1 NNHDY and CDR2 SYVADS. V was clipped by 0 bases and J by 0 bases; unmatched bases: 9. The CDR3 covers 18 residues. The CDR3 protein is CASSDARDWGFNQDTQYF. The CDR3 DNA, read in part, is TGTGCCAGCAGTGATGCCCGAGACTGGGGCTTTAACCAAGAC.

This clone occurred a few times. The gene names given are mouse names. The read gets to within 4 residues of the CDR3 end, and the germline J gene fills in the rest. The V and J genes are TRBV19 and TRBJ1-1, with a weak D call TRBD1 (5 bases). Deletions cut 4 bases from V and 4 bases from J, with 8 bases between. The germline V gene encodes CDR1 FNHDT and CDR2 SITEND (reference sequence). The CDR3 is 12 amino acids. The CDR3 spells CASSRTITEVFF. The part of the CDR3 DNA that was read is TGTGCCAGCAGTCGGACAATCACA.

A few counts support this clone. The gene names given are mouse names. The CDR3 end lies 4 residues beyond the end of the read and is filled in from the germline J gene. Different DNA sequences within this sample yield the same CDR3. The chain couples TRBV13-2 to TRBJ2-1, with a possible D match to TRBD2 (5 bases). The CDR3 has 14 residues. Germline V lookup: CDR1 NNHNN, CDR2 SYGAGS (reference sequence). V was clipped by 0 bases and J by 3 bases, with 7 bases between them. CDR3 DNA, as far as it was read: TGTGCCAGCGGTGATGCTGGGAGCTATGCT. Translating it yields CASGDAGSYA. The whole CDR3 protein reads CASGDAGSYAEQFF.

Notes on this clone: Gene names refer to mouse genes. The CDR3 extends 4 residues past the end of the read, so its final part is completed from the germline J gene. This sample includes further DNA sequences coding for the same CDR3. The chain couples TRBV5 to TRBJ2-5; D perhaps matches TRBD1 (7 bases). Germline CDR1 reads LGHNA; CDR2 reads YNLKQL (reference sequence). CDR3 size: 13 residues. CDR3 bases read: TGTGCCAGCAGCCCCCAGGGGGGAGAC. Translating gives CASSPQGGD. The entire CDR3 is CASSPQGGDTQYF.

This clone was seen a handful of times. Gene names denote mouse genes. The sequenced CDR3 bases are TGTGCCAGCAGCCTGGGGGGGTGGGCCTAT. Amino acid sequence: CASSLGGWAY. The full CDR3 reads CASSLGGWAYEQYF. The V and J genes are TRBV14 and TRBJ2-7; TRBD2 matches 9 bases. From the germline J gene comes the end of the CDR3, since the read stops 4 residues before it. The germline CDR1 and CDR2 sequences are SGHDT and FRDEAV. The CDR3 contains 14 residues. Trimming cost V 5 bases and J 2 bases; bases outside gene matches: 5.

This clone was seen more than once but under ten times. The gene names here belong to mouse. The read ends 4 residues before the CDR3 terminus; that terminus is restored from the germline J gene. V is TRBV13-1 and J is TRBJ2-1; 10 bases line up with TRBD2. Germline V gene lookup returns CDR1 NSHNY and CDR2 SYGAGN. V gave up 3 bases and J gave up 0 bases; unmatched junction bases: 3. The CDR3 has 16 residues. The covered CDR3 bases are TGTGCCAGCAGTGGACTGGGGGGCCATAACTATGCT. This sequence encodes CASSGLGGHNYA. The full CDR3 protein reads CASSGLGGHNYAEQFF.